The rows below give T cell receptor beta chains drawn from one sample of a study of blood T cells in healthy people across ages. TCRdb ran MiXCR on the 5' RACE reads and lists one entry per CDR3 protein. The sample consists of approximately 1,000,000 distinct CDR3 sequences, around 45% of them appearing once. Sequencing was done on a sample of blood. Receptors originate from a woman aged 60-70 years in good health. CDR3s include the opening cysteine and the closing phenylalanine or tryptophan. The D gene is left open where the match is weak. Size tells how often a clone was seen (once, few, many) or the class of an expanded clone, and some rows leave it out.

TRBJ1-2,TRBV20-1,once,NA,CSAAPILGHYGYTF,TGCAGTGCTGCCCCCATCCTGGGCCACTATGGCTACACCTTC
TRBJ1-4,TRBV27,NA,NA,CASSTRGRTNEKLFF,TGTGCCAGCAGTACTAGGGGGAGAACTAATGAAAAACTGTTTTTT
TRBJ2-7,TRBV27,NA,TRBD2,CASSPLDAAGADEQYF,TGTGCCAGCAGTCCCCTTGACGCGGCGGGAGCAGACGAGCAGTACTTC
TRBJ2-1,TRBV29-1,NA,NA,CSVERVQFYNEQFF,TGCAGCGTTGAGCGGGTCCAGTTCTACAATGAGCAGTTCTTC
TRBJ2-3,TRBV5-4,few,TRBD2,CASSLALAGGPDTQYF,TGTGCCAGCAGCTTGGCCCTAGCGGGGGGCCCAGATACGCAGTATTTT
TRBJ2-1,TRBV9,NA,TRBD2,CASSALPAGGYNEQFF,TGTGCCAGCAGCGCGCTTCCCGCGGGAGGCTACAATGAGCAGTTCTTC
TRBJ2-1,TRBV11-3,NA,TRBD2,CASSSQAGGGNEQFF,TGTGCCAGCAGCTCTCAAGCGGGAGGTGGGAATGAGCAGTTCTTC
TRBJ2-3,TRBV29-1,many,NA,CSVDKGQTDTQYF,TGCAGCGTTGACAAGGGGCAGACAGATACGCAGTATTTT
TRBJ2-5,TRBV2,few,TRBD2,CASSGTSGGTQYF,TGTGCCAGCAGCGGGACTAGCGGGGGGACCCAGTACTTC
TRBJ2-3,TRBV5-1,NA,NA,CASSWQGLTDTQYF,TGCGCCAGCAGCTGGCAGGGGCTCACAGATACGCAGTATTTT
TRBJ1-1,TRBV11-2,few,NA,CASSAGVNTEAFF,TGTGCCAGCAGCGCCGGTGTGAACACTGAAGCTTTCTTT
TRBJ1-2,TRBV27,few,TRBD1,CASRDSGGAEMDGYTF,TGTGCCAGCAGGGATTCAGGGGGCGCAGAAATGGATGGCTACACCTTC
TRBJ2-7,TRBV14,NA,TRBD2,CASSPYSGGYEQYF,TGTGCCAGCAGCCCATATAGCGGGGGCTACGAGCAGTACTTC
TRBJ2-7,TRBV7-6,NA,TRBD1,CASSLGQDTYEQYF,TGTGCCAGCAGCTTGGGACAGGATACCTACGAGCAGTACTTC
TRBJ2-3,TRBV9,few,TRBD2,CASSVVSGSYTQYF,TGTGCCAGCAGCGTAGTGAGCGGGAGTTATACGCAGTATTTT
TRBJ2-1,TRBV7-9,NA,NA,CASSLGSGVDEQFF,TGTGCCAGCAGCTTAGGTTCGGGAGTTGATGAGCAGTTCTTC
TRBJ2-5,TRBV6-5,NA,TRBD2,CASGRGGRGNEQYF,TGTGCCAGCGGGAGGGGAGGGAGAGGGAATGAGCAGTACTTC
TRBJ2-1,TRBV5-1,NA,TRBD2,CASSLGLASVYNEQFF,TGCGCCAGCAGCTTGGGACTAGCGAGTGTCTACAATGAGCAGTTCTTC